This record looks at one T cell receptor beta chain sequence and its context. What it binds is not known. These data come from a study of T-cell memory formation after mild COVID-19. Study in general: Clustering of TCRs was largely donor specific. Study-level results: Clones contracting over day 15 to 85 were CD4/CD8 balanced, with later expanders leaning CD4+. The study found contracting CD4+ clones mainly in CM and EM and contracting CD8+ clones in EMRA.

V lost 0 bases, J lost 12 bases, and 11 bases lay in between. Germline lookup yields CDR1 KGHDR and CDR2 SFDVKD. The CDR3 covers 12 residues. In TCRdb, the 5' RACE reads were re-called with MiXCR into one record per CDR3 protein. The sample lists about 130,000 distinct CDR3 sequences; about 5.9% were seen once. This clonotype originated in an adult woman who had mild COVID-19 (a few samples of this study predate the infection). Cell type and time point are not known. The sample taken for sequencing was PBMCs or a T cell subset sorted from them (not recorded which). The chain uses TRBV24-1 and TRBJ2-7; D not certain. The CDR3 DNA follows: TGTGCCACCAGTGATTTGACCGGACGCGGGTACTTC. Protein sequence: CATSDLTGRGYF.